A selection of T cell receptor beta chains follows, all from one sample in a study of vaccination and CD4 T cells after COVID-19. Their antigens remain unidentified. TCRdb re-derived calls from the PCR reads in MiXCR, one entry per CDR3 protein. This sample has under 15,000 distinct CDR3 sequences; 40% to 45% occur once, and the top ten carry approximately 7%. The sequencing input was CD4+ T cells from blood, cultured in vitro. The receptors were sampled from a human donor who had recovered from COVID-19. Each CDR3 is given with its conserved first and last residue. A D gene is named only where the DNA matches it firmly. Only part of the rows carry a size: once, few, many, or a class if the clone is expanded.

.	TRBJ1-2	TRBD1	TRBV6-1	CASSEGSQGRGYTF	TGTGCCAGCAGTGAAGGGTCACAGGGGCGCGGCTACACCTTC
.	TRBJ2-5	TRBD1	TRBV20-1	CSAPWTGEETQYF	TGCAGTGCTCCGTGGACAGGGGAAGAGACCCAGTACTTC
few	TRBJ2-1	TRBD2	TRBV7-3	CASSLGGGGAYNEQFF	TGTGCCAGCAGCTTAGGTGGCGGGGGGGCCTACAATGAGCAGTTCTTC
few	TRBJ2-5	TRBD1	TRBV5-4	CASSPDRDNRETQYF	TGTGCCAGCAGCCCGGACAGGGATAATCGGGAGACCCAGTACTTC
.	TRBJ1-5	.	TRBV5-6	CASSRGGLGQPQHF	TGTGCCAGCAGCCGGGGGGGATTGGGCCAGCCCCAGCATTTT
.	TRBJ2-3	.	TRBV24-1	CATSTGGTDTQYF	TGTGCCACCTCCACCGGGGGCACAGATACGCAGTATTTT
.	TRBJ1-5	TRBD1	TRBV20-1	CSADRVDQPQHF	TGCAGTGCGGACAGGGTAGATCAGCCCCAGCATTTT
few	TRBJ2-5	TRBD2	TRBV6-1	CASSSGSETQYF	TGTGCCAGCAGTAGCGGGAGTGAGACCCAGTACTTC
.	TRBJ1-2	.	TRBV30	CAWSEEGGNYGYTF	TGTGCCTGGAGCGAGGAGGGGGGGAACTATGGCTACACCTTC
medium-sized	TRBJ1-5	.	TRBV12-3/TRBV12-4	CASSLEQNQPQHF	TGTGCCAGCAGTTTAGAGCAGAATCAGCCCCAGCATTTT
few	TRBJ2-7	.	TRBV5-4	CASSSTRSYEQYF	TGTGCCAGCAGCTCTACGAGATCCTACGAGCAGTACTTC
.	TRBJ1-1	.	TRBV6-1	CASSRSSSRGHGNTEAFF	TGTGCCAGCAGCCGATCATCATCACGGGGACACGGGAACACTGAAGCTTTCTTT
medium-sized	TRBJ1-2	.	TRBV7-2	CASSLERGIPYTF	TGTGCCAGCAGCTTAGAGAGGGGCATACCCTACACCTTC
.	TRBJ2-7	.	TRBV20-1	CSASIQRTYEQYF	TGCAGTGCTAGTATCCAGCGGACCTACGAGCAGTACTTC
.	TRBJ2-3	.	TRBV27	CASSFFGVGGTDTQYF	TGTGCCAGCAGTTTTTTCGGGGTAGGGGGCACAGATACGCAGTATTTT
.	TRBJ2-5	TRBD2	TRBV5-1	CASATSGGVETQYF	TGCGCCAGCGCCACTAGCGGGGGCGTGGAGACCCAGTACTTC
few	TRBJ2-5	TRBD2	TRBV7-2	CASSPSGAEETQYF	TGTGCCAGCAGCCCTAGCGGGGCGGAAGAGACCCAGTACTTC
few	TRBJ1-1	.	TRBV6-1	CASSETRGSTEAFF	TGTGCCAGCAGTGAAACCAGGGGATCCACTGAAGCTTTCTTT
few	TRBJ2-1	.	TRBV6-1	CASSEGRLGYNEQFF	TGTGCCAGCAGTGAAGGCCGGCTTGGATACAATGAGCAGTTCTTC
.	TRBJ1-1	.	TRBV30	CASVGGAMNTEAFF	TGTGCCTCCGTAGGAGGGGCGATGAACACTGAAGCTTTCTTT
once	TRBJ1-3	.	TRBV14	CASSAIPPSGNTIYF	TGTGCCAGCAGTGCGATCCCTCCCTCTGGAAACACCATATATTTT
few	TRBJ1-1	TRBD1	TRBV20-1	CSASWTGRTEAFF	TGCAGTGCTAGTTGGACAGGGAGAACTGAAGCTTTCTTT
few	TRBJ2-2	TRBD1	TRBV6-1	CASSRGTGGTGELFF	TGTGCCAGCAGTAGGGGGACAGGGGGTACCGGGGAGCTGTTTTTT
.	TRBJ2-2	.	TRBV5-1	CASSLETAGELFF	TGCGCCAGCAGCTTGGAGACAGCCGGGGAGCTGTTTTTT
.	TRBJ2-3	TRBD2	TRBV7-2	CASSSYGTSGGYTQYF	TGTGCCAGCAGCTCCTACGGGACTAGCGGGGGGTATACGCAGTATTTT
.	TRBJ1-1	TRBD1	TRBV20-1	CSAGQGAGAFF	TGCAGTGCGGGACAGGGGGCTGGAGCTTTCTTT
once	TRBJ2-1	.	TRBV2	CASGGLSVEQFF	TGTGCCAGCGGGGGTCTATCCGTAGAGCAGTTCTTC
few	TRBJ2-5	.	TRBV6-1	CASVWTRGGSETQYF	TGTGCCAGCGTCTGGACAAGGGGCGGTTCGGAGACCCAGTACTTC
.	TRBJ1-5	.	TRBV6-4	CASSDSAGDDGDSNQPQHF	TGTGCCAGCAGTGACTCGGCAGGGGATGACGGGGATAGCAATCAGCCCCAGCATTTT
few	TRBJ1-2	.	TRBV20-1	CSAPDKPNYGYTF	TGCAGTGCACCGGACAAGCCTAACTATGGCTACACCTTC
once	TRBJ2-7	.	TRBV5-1	CASSSIDRAAHEQYF	TGCGCCAGCAGCTCAATAGACCGGGCCGCCCACGAGCAGTACTTC
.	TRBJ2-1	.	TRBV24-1	CATAGGVNEQFF	TGTGCCACCGCCGGTGGCGTCAATGAGCAGTTCTTC
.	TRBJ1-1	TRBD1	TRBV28	CASSEPGTVSTEAFF	TGTGCCAGCAGCGAACCAGGGACAGTATCGACTGAAGCTTTCTTT
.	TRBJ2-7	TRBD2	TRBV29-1	CSVSKGRGSGAEQYF	TGCAGCGTCTCTAAGGGGAGGGGAAGCGGGGCAGAGCAGTACTTC
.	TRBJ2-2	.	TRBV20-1	CSAGRTNTGELFF	TGCAGTGCTGGGCGCACGAACACCGGGGAGCTGTTTTTT
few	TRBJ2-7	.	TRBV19	CASSFTMGRGIYEQYF	TGTGCCAGTAGTTTCACAATGGGCCGAGGAATCTACGAGCAGTACTTC
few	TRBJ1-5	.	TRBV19	CASRPRGRGNQPQHF	TGTGCCAGTCGGCCTCGGGGCAGGGGAAATCAGCCCCAGCATTTT
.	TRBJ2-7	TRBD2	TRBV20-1	CSARDGRTSSGEQYF	TGCAGTGCTAGAGATGGAAGGACTAGCTCGGGCGAGCAGTACTTC
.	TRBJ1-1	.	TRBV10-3	CAIRQGASTEAFF	TGTGCCATCAGACAGGGTGCGAGCACTGAAGCTTTCTTT
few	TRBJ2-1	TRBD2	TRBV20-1	CSARDPSGGAYEQFF	TGCAGTGCTAGAGATCCTAGCGGGGGGGCCTATGAGCAGTTCTTC
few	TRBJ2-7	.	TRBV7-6	CASSFNRGTTYEQYF	TGTGCCAGCAGCTTTAATCGGGGCACGACCTACGAGCAGTACTTC
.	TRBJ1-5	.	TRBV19	CASRSTLNQPQHF	TGTGCCAGTAGATCAACACTAAATCAGCCCCAGCATTTT
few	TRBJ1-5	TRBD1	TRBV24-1	CATSAGGGNQPQHF	TGTGCCACCAGTGCAGGGGGCGGCAATCAGCCCCAGCATTTT
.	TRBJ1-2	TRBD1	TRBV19	CARGDRGGEYGYTF	TGTGCCAGGGGAGACAGGGGTGGGGAGTATGGCTACACCTTC
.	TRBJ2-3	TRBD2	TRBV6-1	CASSLAGVGTDTQYF	TGTGCCAGCAGTCTAGCGGGAGTAGGCACAGATACGCAGTATTTT
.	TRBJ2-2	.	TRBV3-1	CASSRSGELFF	TGTGCCAGCAGTAGGTCCGGGGAGCTGTTTTTT
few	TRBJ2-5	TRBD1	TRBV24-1	CATSAPDRAQETQYF	TGTGCCACCAGCGCTCCAGACAGGGCCCAAGAGACCCAGTACTTC
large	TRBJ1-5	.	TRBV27	CASSLSNRQPQHF	TGTGCCAGCAGTTTATCAAACAGGCAGCCCCAGCATTTT
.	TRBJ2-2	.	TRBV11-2	CASSPSGGGTGELFF	TGTGCCAGCAGCCCCTCGGGGGGCGGAACCGGGGAGCTGTTTTTT
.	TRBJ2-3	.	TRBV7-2	CASSLLRSADTQYF	TGTGCCAGCAGCTTACTTCGGTCCGCGGATACGCAGTATTTT
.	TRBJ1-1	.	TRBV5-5	CASSFTWQQNTEAFF	TGTGCTAGCAGCTTTACTTGGCAGCAGAACACTGAAGCTTTCTTT
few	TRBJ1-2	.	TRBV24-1	CATSEGSFNYGYTF	TGTGCCACCAGCGAGGGATCTTTTAACTATGGCTACACCTTC